The 5 T cell receptor beta chains given below trace back to one sample, sequenced in a study of blood T cell repertoires in COVID-19. Sequenced by immunoSEQ multiplex PCR; TCRdb stores in-frame clones only, minus some. This table holds approximately 210,000 clones, 75% to 90% found once. Sequencing was performed on peripheral blood. These receptors all come from a man aged 30 to 45 who had recovered from COVID-19.

The chain couples TRBV27 to TRBJ1-4; tentatively, D is TRBD1 (6 bases). CDR3 length equals 14 residues. With 8 bases removed from V and 7 bases from J, the gap between germline ends came to 17 bases. Germline CDR1 MNHEY, CDR2 SMNVEV (reference sequence). For the CDR3, the DNA is TGTGCCAGCGGGGTAGGGGGTGTGAGTGAAAAACTGTTTTTT. Protein product: CASGVGGVSEKLFF.

The chain has TRBV9 and TRBJ2-3; D perhaps matches TRBD1 (6 bases). Trimming removed 6 bases at V and 2 bases at J, with 16 bases between. The germline CDR1 and CDR2 sequences are SGDLS and YYNGEE. CDR3 length: 15 residues. CDR3 amino acids: CASTLQGSATDTQYF. CDR3 bases: TGTGCCAGCACCCTACAGGGATCAGCCACAGATACGCAGTATTTT.

The chain's CDR3 is CASGGAEEQFF. The CDR3 nucleotides are TGTGCCAGCGGGGGGGCCGAAGAGCAGTTCTTC. The V and J genes are TRBV27 and TRBJ2-1; tentatively, D is TRBD2 (7 bases). Germline V gene lookup returns CDR1 MNHEY and CDR2 SMNVEV (reference sequence). Between the trimmed V and J ends, which lost 8 bases and 10 bases, there was a span of 12 bases. The CDR3 spans 11 residues.

This clone was picked up a small number of times. V is TRBV6-1 and J is TRBJ2-7, with a tentative D call TRBD1 (6 bases). Deletions cut 3 bases from V and 2 bases from J, with 14 bases between. CDR3 length equals 15 residues. Germline CDR1 MNHNS, CDR2 SASEGT. This CDR3 reads CASSDLGTYPYEQYF. The CDR3 DNA reads as TGTGCCAGCAGTGACCTCGGGACATATCCCTACGAGCAGTACTTC.

The chain links TRBV7-2 to TRBJ1-2; a weak D match, TRBD1 (5 bases). Trimming stripped 5 bases from V and 4 bases from J, with 17 bases between. This CDR3 contains 15 residues. Germline CDR1 reads SGHTA; CDR2 reads FQGNSA. The CDR3 bases are TGTGCCAGCAGCCCATCAAGAGCAGGGTCCTATGGCTACACCTTC. It specifies CASSPSRAGSYGYTF. Using reference TRBV7-2 and TRBJ1-2 for the parts outside the CDR3, the full variable domain is GAGVSQSPSNKVTEKGKDVELRCDPISGHTALYWYRQSLGQGLEFLIYFQGNSAPDKSGLPSDRFSAERTGGSVSTLTIQRTQQEDSAVYLCASSPSRAGSYGYTFGSGTRLTVV.